This passage covers 10 T cell receptor beta chains from one sample sequenced in a study of PD-1 blockade in classical Hodgkin lymphoma. All patients relapsed after autologous stem cell transplantation, and brentuximab vedotin exposure varied. Some clones are missing from TCRdb's copy, which holds only in-frame ones; the method was immunoSEQ multiplex PCR. The data show some 100,000 clones, with 75% to 90% seen just once and 6.5% to 7.5% held by the top ten. Sequencing was performed on peripheral blood mononuclear cells (PBMCs), taken before the second cycle of nivolumab. These receptors all stem from a human donor with classical Hodgkin lymphoma.

The chain links TRBV4-1 to TRBJ2-1, with D possibly matching TRBD2 (5 bases). Germline assignment: CDR1 MGHRA and CDR2 YSYEKL. The CDR3 has 17 amino acids. Trimming took 3 bases from V and 0 from J, leaving 15 bases between them. CDR3 in DNA: TGCGCCAGCAGCCAGGGCCCGCGGGTTAGCTCCTACAATGAGCAGTTCTTC. Encoded protein: CASSQGPRVSSYNEQFF.

This rearrangement joins TRBV6-5 to TRBJ1-5; TRBD1 matches 7 bases. Unmatched junction bases numbered 3, after V lost 6 bases and J lost 1 base. This CDR3 spans 14 amino acids. Germline CDR1 and CDR2: MNHEY and SVGAGI. In DNA, the CDR3 is TGTGCCAGCAGGAGGGACAGCAGCAATCAGCCCCAGCATTTT. It codes for CASRRDSSNQPQHF.

The chain carries TRBV6-4 and TRBJ2-2, with TRBD2 matching 8 bases. Losses at the gene ends were 6 bases for V and 3 bases for J; bases not matched to a gene: 6. Germline V gene sequence: CDR1 MRHNA, CDR2 SNTAGT. This CDR3 has 15 residues. CDR3 protein: CASSPRGADTGELFF. In nucleotides, the CDR3 is TGTGCCAGCAGCCCGCGGGGGGCCGACACCGGGGAGCTGTTTTTT.

The J gene is TRBJ1-4, the V gene TRBV7-7; weak D call: TRBD1 (5 bases). The germline V gene encodes CDR1 SSHAT and CDR2 FNYEAQ (reference sequence). V lost 1 base to trimming and J lost 1 base, with 7 bases between them. The CDR3 loop spans 15 amino acids. CDR3 protein: CASSLGTGTNEKLFF. The CDR3 DNA is TGTGCCAGCAGCTTAGGCACAGGAACTAATGAAAAACTGTTTTTT.

This clone was observed once. V is TRBV7-9 and J is TRBJ2-1; D is unresolved. The V end was cut by 0 bases, the J end by 3 bases, with 9 bases between. Looked up from germline, CDR1 is SEHNR and CDR2 is FQNEAQ (reference sequence). The CDR3 spans 15 residues. In DNA, the CDR3 is TGTGCCAGCAGCTTAGCAGTTGGGATCTACAATGAGCAGTTCTTC. It specifies CASSLAVGIYNEQFF.

This clone appeared once. In nucleotides, the CDR3 is TGTGCCAGCAGTGGATACAGGGGGTTGGGCACTGAAGCTTTCTTT. Residues: CASSGYRGLGTEAFF. The chain recombines TRBV2 with TRBJ1-1; 8 bases map to TRBD1. With V trimmed by 4 bases and J by 4 bases, 8 bases remained unmatched. Germline V CDR1 and CDR2: SNHLY, FYNNEI. The CDR3 covers 15 residues.

A remark on this clone: An end of the junction does not agree with germline; a read error may underlie this. The chain joins TRBV4-2 to TRBJ1-6; 8 bases are a match to TRBD1. This CDR3 region has 16 residues. Germline V gives CDR1 LGHNA, CDR2 YNFKEQ. The CDR3 loop reads CASRQDADREYSPLHF. CDR3 nucleotides: TGTGCCAGCAGACAAGATGCGGACAGGGAGTACTCACCCCTCCACTTT.

V usage is TRBV19 and J usage is TRBJ2-3; 9 bases agree with TRBD1. Germline CDR1 and CDR2: LNHDA and SQIVND (reference sequence). V was clipped by 4 bases and J by 2 bases; unmatched bases: 10. The CDR3 consists of 17 residues. The DNA of the CDR3 is TGTGCCAGTAGTACCCGGACAGGGGCTATTTCCACAGATACGCAGTATTTT. This gives the protein CASSTRTGAISTDTQYF.

The chain uses TRBV30 and TRBJ2-2, with D tentatively TRBD2 (5 bases). Per the germline V gene, CDR1 is GTSNPN and CDR2 is SVGIG (reference sequence). V was trimmed by 5 bases and J by 6 bases, leaving 16 bases between them. The CDR3 runs 14 residues. CDR3 amino acids: CAWGGDKLPGELFF. The DNA for the CDR3 is TGTGCCTGGGGAGGTGACAAGCTCCCCGGGGAGCTGTTTTTT.

Note on this clone: Relative to the germline gene, one junction end is altered; a read error may explain this. The J gene is TRBJ2-1, the V gene TRBV18; TRBD2 aligns across 9 bases. Germline V lookup: CDR1 KGHSH, CDR2 LQKENI. The CDR3 consists of 12 residues. The CDR3 nucleotides read TGTGCCAGCTCTCCCCAACCGGGACTAGCACTCTTC. Translated: CASSPQPGLALF.